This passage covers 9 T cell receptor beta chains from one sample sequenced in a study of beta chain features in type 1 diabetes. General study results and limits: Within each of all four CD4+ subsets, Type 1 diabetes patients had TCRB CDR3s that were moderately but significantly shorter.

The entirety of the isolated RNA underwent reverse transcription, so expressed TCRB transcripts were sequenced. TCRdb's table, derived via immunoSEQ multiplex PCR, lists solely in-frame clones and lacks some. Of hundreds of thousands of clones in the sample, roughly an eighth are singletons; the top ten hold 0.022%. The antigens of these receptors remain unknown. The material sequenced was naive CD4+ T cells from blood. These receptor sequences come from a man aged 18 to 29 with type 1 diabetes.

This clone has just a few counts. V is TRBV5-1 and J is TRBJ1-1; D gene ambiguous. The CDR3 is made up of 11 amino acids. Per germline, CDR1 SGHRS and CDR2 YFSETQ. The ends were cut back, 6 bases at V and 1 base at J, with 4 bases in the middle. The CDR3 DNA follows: TGCGCCAGCATGGGGAACACTGAAGCTTTCTTT. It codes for CASMGNTEAFF.

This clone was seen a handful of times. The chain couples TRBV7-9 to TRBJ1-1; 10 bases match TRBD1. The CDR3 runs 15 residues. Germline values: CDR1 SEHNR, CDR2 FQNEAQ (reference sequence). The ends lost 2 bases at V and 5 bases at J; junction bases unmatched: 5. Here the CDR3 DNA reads TGTGCCAGCAGCTTAAAAAGGACAGGGGGAACTGAAGCTTTCTTT. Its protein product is CASSLKRTGGTEAFF.

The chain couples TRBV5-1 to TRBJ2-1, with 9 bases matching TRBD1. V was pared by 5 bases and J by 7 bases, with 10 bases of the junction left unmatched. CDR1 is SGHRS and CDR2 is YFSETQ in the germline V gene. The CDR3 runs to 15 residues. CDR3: CASRSRDRAGNEQFF. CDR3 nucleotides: TGCGCCAGCAGGTCCCGGGACAGGGCGGGGAATGAGCAGTTCTTC.

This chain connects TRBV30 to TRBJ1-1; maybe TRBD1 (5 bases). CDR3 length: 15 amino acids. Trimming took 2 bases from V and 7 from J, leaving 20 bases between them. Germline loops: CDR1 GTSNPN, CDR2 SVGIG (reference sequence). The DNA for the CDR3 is TGTGCCTGGAGTTCCGGGACGGGGGGTTCTAGTGAAGCTTTCTTT. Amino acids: CAWSSGTGGSSEAFF.

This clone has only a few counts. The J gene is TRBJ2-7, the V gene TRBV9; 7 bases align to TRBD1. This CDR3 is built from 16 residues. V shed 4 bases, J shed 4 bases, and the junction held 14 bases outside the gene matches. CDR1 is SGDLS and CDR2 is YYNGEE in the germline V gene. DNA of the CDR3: TGTGCCAGCAGCCCGAGAGCCGGGACAGAGATGTACGAGCAGTACTTC. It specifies CASSPRAGTEMYEQYF.

The CDR3 protein is CASSLDRGGANVLTF. CDR3 in DNA: TGTGCCAGCAGTCTGGACCGAGGAGGGGCCAACGTCCTGACTTTC. The rearrangement links TRBV6-1 to TRBJ2-6; D unclear. CDR3 length: 15 amino acids. Germline CDR1 MNHNS, CDR2 SASEGT. Trimming stripped 5 bases from V and 4 bases from J, with 12 bases between.

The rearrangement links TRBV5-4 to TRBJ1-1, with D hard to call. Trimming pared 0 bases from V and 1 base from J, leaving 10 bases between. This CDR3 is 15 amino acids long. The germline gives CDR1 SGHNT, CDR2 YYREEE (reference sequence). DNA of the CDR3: TGTGCCAGCAGCTTGGCCGGCAGTTCGAACACTGAAGCTTTCTTT. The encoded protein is CASSLAGSSNTEAFF.

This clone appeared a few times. The DNA for the CDR3 is TGTGCCAGCAGCCGCCTGGGACAGGGCGTCTCCTACAATGAGCAGTTCTTC. It yields the protein CASSRLGQGVSYNEQFF. The genes are TRBV5-4 and TRBJ2-1, with 9 nucleotides matching TRBD1. CDR1 and CDR2 (germline): SGHNT, YYREEE (reference sequence). CDR3 length: 17 residues. After removal of 4 bases from V and 0 bases from J, the junction contained 8 bases not matched to a gene.

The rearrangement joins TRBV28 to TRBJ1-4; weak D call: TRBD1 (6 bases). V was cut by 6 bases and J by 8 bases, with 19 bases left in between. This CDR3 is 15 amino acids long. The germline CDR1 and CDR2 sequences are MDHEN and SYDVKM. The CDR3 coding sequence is TGTGCCAGCAGCCCTCCCGGAGGGGGAGGCGAAAAACTGTTTTTT. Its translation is CASSPPGGGGEKLFF.